These 29 T cell receptor beta chains came from one sample sequenced in a study of T cell changes during pregnancy in multiple sclerosis. Repertoires were generated with immunoSEQ multiplex PCR, while TCRdb's copy carries only in-frame clones and drops some. The sample records about 36,000 clones, around 93% being singletons. The sequences come from CD4+ T cells from peripheral blood mononuclear cells, collected in the first trimester of pregnancy. The receptors originated from a female donor with multiple sclerosis, enrolled in a pregnancy study.

The chain is built from TRBV6-1 and TRBJ2-7; 11 bases align to TRBD2. Germline V gene sequence: CDR1 MNHNS, CDR2 SASEGT. The CDR3 length is 17 residues. The V gene end was trimmed by 0 bases and the J gene end by 5 bases; junction bases not matched to a gene: 9. The CDR3 DNA sequence: TGTGCCAGCAGTGAAGCGGCAGTAGCGGGGGGGCGGAACGAGCAGTACTTC. Its translation: CASSEAAVAGGRNEQYF.

The genes are TRBV2 and TRBJ1-2; D possibly corresponds to TRBD1 (6 bases). Trimming pared 7 bases from V and 7 bases from J, leaving 16 bases between. Per the germline V gene, CDR1 is SNHLY and CDR2 is FYNNEI. The length of the CDR3 is 13 residues. DNA of the CDR3: TGTGCCAGCAAGACAGGCCCAACAGGTGGCTACACCTTC. Translation: CASKTGPTGGYTF.

This rearrangement joins TRBV28 to TRBJ1-1; D is unclear. The CDR3 totals 11 residues. V was trimmed by 3 bases and J by 6 bases, leaving 5 bases between them. CDR1 is MDHEN and CDR2 is SYDVKM in the germline V gene. The CDR3 coding sequence is TGTGCCAGCAGTTTGTATTCTGAAGCTTTCTTT. Translation gives CASSLYSEAFF.

The chain employs TRBV18 and TRBJ1-2; D remains unclear. The germline V gene encodes CDR1 KGHSH and CDR2 LQKENI. The CDR3 runs to 11 residues. V lost 3 bases and J 6 bases, leaving 5 bases between the germline ends. CDR3 DNA: TGTGCCAGCTCACCTGGGCATGGCTACACCTTC. Encoded protein: CASSPGHGYTF. The complete variable domain, with remaining parts taken from reference TRBV18 and TRBJ1-2, reads NAGVMQNPRHLVRRRGQEARLRCSPMKGHSHVYWYRQLPEEGLKFMVYLQKENIIDESGMPKERFSAEFPKEGPSILRIQQVVRGDSAAYFCASSPGHGYTFGSGTRLTVV.

This sequence joins TRBV25-1 and TRBJ2-7; 13 bases line up with TRBD2. The ends lost 2 bases at V and 6 bases at J; junction bases unmatched: 7. The CDR3 is 16 amino acids. CDR1 is MGHDK, CDR2 SYGVNS, per germline. The CDR3 spells CASSENGLAGALEQYF. The CDR3 coding sequence is TGTGCCAGCAGTGAAAACGGACTAGCGGGAGCACTCGAGCAGTACTTC.

The chain recombines TRBV5-1 with TRBJ2-1; 11 nucleotides line up with TRBD2. V trimming: 3 bases; J trimming: 3 bases; junction bases outside the gene matches: 5. The length of the CDR3 is 16 residues. Germline V lookup: CDR1 SGHRS, CDR2 YFSETQ. The CDR3 DNA reads as TGCGCCAGCAGCTCTTCTAGCGGGGGGTTCTACAATGAGCAGTTCTTC. Its protein is CASSSSSGGFYNEQFF.

This chain connects TRBV30 to TRBJ2-3; TRBD2 agrees at 7 bases. The CDR3 runs 14 residues. Germline CDR1 reads GTSNPN; CDR2 reads SVGIG (reference sequence). With V trimmed by 7 bases and J by 6 bases, 13 bases remained unmatched. CDR3 bases: TGTGCCTACTCCCCCCCAGGGAGGGAGGATACGCAGTATTTT. It is translated as CAYSPPGREDTQYF.

This chain connects TRBV5-1 to TRBJ2-3, with TRBD2 as a possible D gene (6 bases). Germline CDR1 reads SGHRS; CDR2 reads YFSETQ. V lost 2 bases and J 3 bases, leaving 16 bases between the germline ends. CDR3 size: 16 residues. CDR3 DNA sequence: TGCGCCAGCAGCTTCGGCGGGGTGAGGAGAACAGATACGCAGTATTTT. The encoded protein is CASSFGGVRRTDTQYF. Using reference TRBV5-1 and TRBJ2-3 for the parts outside the CDR3, the full variable domain is KAGVTQTPRYLIKTRGQQVTLSCSPISGHRSVSWYQQTPGQGLQFLFEYFSETQRNKGNFPGRFSGRQFSNSRSEMNVSTLELGDSALYLCASSFGGVRRTDTQYFGPGTRLTVL.

The table lists this clone with a count of one. V gene TRBV2 combines with J gene TRBJ1-4; 9 bases agree with TRBD1. V lost 6 bases and J lost 7; bases outside the gene matches: 6. The V gene's germline CDR1 is SNHLY and CDR2 FYNNEI. CDR3 size: 14 residues. Here the CDR3 reads CASSSQGAGEKLFF. In nucleotides, the CDR3 is TGTGCCAGCAGCTCACAGGGGGCTGGTGAAAAACTGTTTTTT.

The CDR3 sequence is CASSYLAGGYNEQFF. CDR3 nucleotides: TGTGCCAGCAGTTACTTAGCGGGGGGTTACAATGAGCAGTTCTTC. The chain recombines TRBV6-6 with TRBJ2-1; TRBD2 agrees at 10 bases. The CDR3 length is 15 residues. The V and J ends lost 1 base and 4 bases, in that order; junction bases with no gene match: 1. CDR1 is MNHNY and CDR2 is SVGAGI in the germline V gene (reference sequence).

J is TRBJ2-1 and V is TRBV5-6, with 13 bases lining up with TRBD2. Trimming took 3 bases from V and 0 from J; bases not matched to a gene: 3. Per germline, CDR1 SGHDT and CDR2 YYEEEE. CDR3 size: 17 residues. CDR3 amino acids: CASSYRTSGSSYNEQFF. In DNA, the CDR3 is TGTGCCAGCAGCTATAGGACTAGCGGGAGCTCCTACAATGAGCAGTTCTTC.

The rearrangement joins TRBV23-1 to TRBJ2-3; TRBD2 matches at 9 bases. TRBV23-1 counts as an open reading frame of uncertain function. The CDR3 spans 12 residues. Trimming removed 10 bases from V and 6 bases from J; junction bases left unmatched: 5. The CDR3 loop is CAKRGVGDTQYF. The CDR3 nucleotides read TGCGCCAAGCGGGGGGTAGGGGATACGCAGTATTTT.

The chain is built from TRBV7-8 and TRBJ1-2; D uncertain. This CDR3 contains 13 residues. Trimming shortened V by 5 bases and J by 7 bases, and 14 bases separated the two germline ends. Germline values: CDR1 SGHVS, CDR2 FQNEAQ. CDR3 sequence: CASSESGNAGYTF. The CDR3 coding sequence is TGTGCCAGCAGCGAATCAGGTAACGCTGGCTACACCTTC.

As DNA, the CDR3 is TGTGCCAGTAGTACAAAGGATTGGAGTGGCAATCAGCCCCAGCATTTT. It encodes CASSTKDWSGNQPQHF. The chain carries TRBV19 and TRBJ1-5; D is unresolved. The V gene's germline CDR1 is LNHDA and CDR2 SQIVND (reference sequence). The CDR3 runs to 16 residues. V was cut by 4 bases and J by 2 bases, with 15 bases left in between.

The genes are TRBV10-3 and TRBJ2-1, with 8 nucleotides matching TRBD2. With V trimmed by 10 bases and J by 9 bases, 17 bases remained unmatched. Germline V gene data show CDR1 as ENHRY and CDR2 as SYGVKD. This CDR3 contains 15 residues. CDR3 amino acids: CATALAGTRPGEQFF. The CDR3, as DNA: TGTGCCACCGCCTTAGCGGGGACCCGTCCTGGTGAGCAGTTCTTC.

CDR3 sequence reads: CSAREDSEAFF. CDR3 sequence (DNA): TGCAGTGCTAGGGAAGACAGTGAAGCTTTCTTT. The rearrangement uses TRBV20-1 and TRBJ1-1, with D possibly TRBD1 on 5 matching bases. Germline values: CDR1 DFQATT, CDR2 SNEGSKA (reference sequence). The V end was cut by 3 bases, the J end by 7 bases, with 9 bases between. CDR3 length: 11 amino acids.

The J gene is TRBJ2-3, the V gene TRBV6-5, with D tentatively TRBD1 (6 bases). The CDR3 runs to 15 residues. V was pared by 4 bases and J by 3 bases, with 14 bases between. Per germline, CDR1 MNHEY and CDR2 SVGAGI. DNA of the CDR3: TGTGCCAGCAGTTCCTGGAAAGGGGGTACAGATACGCAGTATTTT. This encodes CASSSWKGGTDTQYF.

The chain employs TRBV7-8 and TRBJ2-5, with 12 bases that match TRBD2. V shed 0 bases, J shed 5 bases, and the junction held 13 bases outside the gene matches. Germline assignment: CDR1 SGHVS and CDR2 FQNEAQ. This CDR3 region has 19 residues. In DNA form, the CDR3 reads TGTGCCAGCAGCTTAGCGCAGCTCCTAGCGGGGGGGCCTGGGGAGACCCAGTACTTC. This encodes CASSLAQLLAGGPGETQYF.

The CDR3 DNA is TGTGCCAGCAGTTACTCTAGCCTCATGAACACTGAAGCTTTCTTT. Protein: CASSYSSLMNTEAFF. The gene calls are TRBV6-5 and TRBJ1-1; D gene uncertain. Looked up from germline, CDR1 is MNHEY and CDR2 is SVGAGI. The V end lost 0 bases, the J end lost 0 bases, and 8 bases lay between the germline ends. The CDR3 has 15 residues.

V and J are TRBV7-8 and TRBJ1-4, with 7 bases aligning to TRBD1. The CDR3 contains 17 residues. The ends lost 1 base at V and 8 bases at J; junction bases unmatched: 13. Germline assignment: CDR1 SGHVS and CDR2 FQNEAQ. In DNA, the CDR3 is TGTGCCAGCAGCTTAGTGGGGACAGTTATTTTACCAGAAAAACTGTTTTTT. Translated: CASSLVGTVILPEKLFF.

The genes are TRBV5-1 and TRBJ2-5; D remains ambiguous. V lost 0 bases and J lost 5, with 8 bases in between. This CDR3 is 13 amino acids long. From germline, CDR1 is SGHRS and CDR2 YFSETQ. The CDR3 spells CASSLAPGETQYF. The DNA for the CDR3 is TGCGCCAGCAGCTTGGCGCCCGGGGAGACCCAGTACTTC. The whole variable domain, remainder taken from reference TRBV5-1 and TRBJ2-5, is KAGVTQTPRYLIKTRGQQVTLSCSPISGHRSVSWYQQTPGQGLQFLFEYFSETQRNKGNFPGRFSGRQFSNSRSEMNVSTLELGDSALYLCASSLAPGETQYFGPGTRLLVL.

The gene calls are TRBV27 and TRBJ2-5; a weak D match, TRBD2 (6 bases). CDR1 MNHEY and CDR2 SMNVEV come from the germline V gene (reference sequence). This CDR3 contains 15 residues. V gave up 1 base and J gave up 4 bases, with 13 bases separating them. CDR3 sequence (DNA): TGTGCCAGCAGTTTATGGGCGGGACCCGGAGAGACCCAGTACTTC. Translated: CASSLWAGPGETQYF.

This clone was found once. The genes are TRBV30 and TRBJ2-7; TRBD1 agrees at 7 bases. Trimming cost V 0 bases and J 1 base; bases outside gene matches: 12. Looked up from germline, CDR1 is GTSNPN and CDR2 is SVGIG (reference sequence). The CDR3 is made up of 17 amino acids. The CDR3 is CAWSVRGLDRFSYEQYF. CDR3 bases: TGTGCCTGGAGTGTAAGGGGGCTTGACAGATTTTCCTACGAGCAGTACTTC.

J is TRBJ2-7 and V is TRBV2; possibly TRBD1 for D (6 bases). Trimming shortened V by 2 bases and J by 4 bases, and 12 bases separated the two germline ends. Germline-derived CDR1 and CDR2 are SNHLY and FYNNEI. The CDR3 extends over 14 amino acids. The CDR3 region is CASSERAQGYEQYF. CDR3 nucleotide sequence: TGTGCCAGCAGTGAACGCGCACAGGGTTACGAGCAGTACTTC.

The J gene is TRBJ1-1, the V gene TRBV28, with D perhaps TRBD1 (5 bases). Germline V gives CDR1 MDHEN, CDR2 SYDVKM. The CDR3 spans 13 residues. V gave up 3 bases and J gave up 11 bases, with 16 bases separating them. CDR3 sequence (DNA): TGTGCCAGCAGTTTCCTTCCCCCCGGGGGGGCTTTCTTT. This gives the protein CASSFLPPGGAFF.

The count of this clone is one. This chain links TRBV5-1 with TRBJ2-4, with TRBD1 matching 7 bases. V dropped 0 bases and J dropped 13; count of bases not matched to a gene: 13. This CDR3 has 15 residues. In germline, CDR1 is SGHRS, CDR2 YFSETQ. DNA for the CDR3: TGCGCCAGCAGCTTGGACGGCCCCAGGGTAGGGGGCCAGTACTTC. Protein sequence: CASSLDGPRVGGQYF.

V usage is TRBV4-1 and J usage is TRBJ2-2; D possibly corresponds to TRBD2 (7 bases). V was cut by 4 bases and J by 1 base, with 13 bases left in between. CDR3 length: 16 amino acids. Germline CDR1 and CDR2: MGHRA and YSYEKL. The chain's CDR3 is CASSLGGGLNTGELFF. The CDR3 DNA follows: TGCGCCAGCAGCCTGGGCGGGGGCCTGAACACCGGGGAGCTGTTTTTT.

CDR3 in amino acids: CASSPLGLARNQPQHF. The DNA of the CDR3 is TGTGCCAGCAGTCCCTTAGGCCTAGCCAGGAATCAGCCCCAGCATTTT. The rearrangement uses TRBV28 and TRBJ1-5; D ambiguous. The germline V gene encodes CDR1 MDHEN and CDR2 SYDVKM. Trimming left V 5 bases short and J 4 bases short, with 18 bases between. This CDR3 is 16 amino acids long. The full variable domain, in which reference TRBV28 and TRBJ1-5 provide the parts outside the CDR3, is DVKVTQSSRYLVKRTGEKVFLECVQDMDHENMFWYRQDPGLGLRLIYFSYDVKMKEKGDIPEGYSVSREKKERFSLILESASTNQTSMYLCASSPLGLARNQPQHFGDGTRLSIL.

The chain recombines TRBV28 with TRBJ2-7; the D gene is possibly TRBD2 (5 bases). CDR1 and CDR2 (germline): MDHEN, SYDVKM. The V end lost 5 bases, the J end lost 3 bases, and 11 bases lay between the germline ends. This CDR3 is built from 13 residues. The CDR3 sequence: CASSPPGYYEQYF. The CDR3 DNA is TGTGCCAGCAGTCCTCCGGGGTACTACGAGCAGTACTTC.